This T cell receptor beta chain was identified during a study of T cells after yellow fever vaccination. Study context: The fractions with low cell numbers were processed using SMART-Seq v4 Ultra Low Input.

General study points: Only a minor proportion of clonotypes was detected across both CD4 and CD8 compartments.

About this clonotype itself: Antigen: not known.

By 5'RACE template switching, TCR cDNA was produced, with a universal primer site and UMIs added in the process. TCRdb re-called the 5' RACE reads through MiXCR, storing one row per CDR3 protein. The repertoire holds 450,000 to 550,000 distinct CDR3 sequences, with roughly 19% as singletons. Germline CDR1 SGHTA, CDR2 FQGNSA. There are 13 residues in the CDR3. V dropped 8 bases and J dropped 0 bases, with 10 bases sitting between them. Sequenced material: PBMCs, taken 15 days after the yellow fever booster vaccination. The chain couples TRBV7-2 to TRBJ1-1; no clear D gene. The TCR was taken from a man aged 30 to 45 who received the YFV17D yellow fever vaccine. The CDR3 loop reads CASAGSLNTEAFF. DNA of the CDR3: TGTGCCAGCGCGGGCAGCTTGAACACTGAAGCTTTCTTT.